Ten or more counts support the clone carrying this TCR beta chain. Its antigen is unidentified. The sample belongs to a study of identical twins. V lost 4 bases and J lost 5; bases outside the gene matches: 7. Germline V gene data show CDR1 as MNHEY and CDR2 as SMNVEV (reference sequence). The CDR3 is 15 amino acids. Findings and caveats of the study: Zero-insertion analyses might be partly confounded by invariant T cells like MAIT and iNKT.

Each CDR3 protein gets one entry after TCRdb re-called the 5' RACE reads with MiXCR. The top ten hold around 0.4% of the sample, which has about 530,000 distinct CDR3 sequences, roughly 15% seen once. These data were also reused for a study on yellow fever vaccine responses in identical twins. This second study notes: Reportedly, twins' vaccine T cell responses looked partly convergent and partly personalized.

Sequenced sample: CD4+ T cells sorted from blood. The clonotype originates from a woman aged 18-35 years in good health. The J gene is TRBJ2-2, the V gene TRBV27; TRBD1 aligns across 7 bases. The CDR3 reads CASSSTGVGTGELFF. CDR3 coding DNA: TGTGCCAGCAGTTCCACAGGGGTTGGAACCGGGGAGCTGTTTTTT.